This T cell receptor beta chain originates from a study of beta chain features in type 1 diabetes. Sequencing targeted expressed TCRB transcripts, as all isolated RNA had been reverse transcribed. Profiled with immunoSEQ multiplex PCR; TCRdb holds only in-frame clones, not every one. This sample has 400,000 to 450,000 clones, with roughly 13% found just once. Trimming removed 1 base at V and 7 bases at J, with 13 bases between. CDR3 length equals 14 residues. Germline V gene data show CDR1 as LNHDA and CDR2 as SQIVND (reference sequence). V is TRBV19 and J is TRBJ1-2, with no clear D. The sample was naive CD4+ T cells from blood. This clonotype originated in a man aged 30 to 39 in good health. The CDR3 spells CASSIVGISSGYTF. The CDR3, as DNA: TGTGCCAGTAGTATAGTTGGGATTTCGAGTGGCTACACCTTC.